Included here is one T cell receptor beta chain sequence, with context. Authors' methods: For nucleated cells, counts were estimated from reference gene primer amplification. Method: immunoSEQ multiplex PCR; TCRdb's copy keeps in-frame clones and lacks some. D and trimming come from the DNA, and the V and J calls and clone size come from that table. Of some 81,000 clones in the sample, 90% to 95% were seen once. This entry is derived from a study of blood T cell repertoires in COVID-19. Study at large: T cells, B-cell-depleted T cells, or PBMCs supplied cDNA or gDNA.

The CDR3 loop spans 15 amino acids. Germline V lookup: CDR1 LNHDA, CDR2 SQIVND (reference sequence). Between the trimmed V and J ends, which lost 7 bases and 5 bases, there was a span of 17 bases. The sequencing sample was made of peripheral blood. This sequence originates from a human donor with active COVID-19. The donor label of this sample is uncertain. This chain uses TRBV19 with TRBJ1-4; tentative D call: TRBD1 (5 bases). CDR3 in amino acids: CASTKWTPGNEKLFF. DNA of the CDR3: TGTGCCAGTACCAAGTGGACACCTGGAAATGAAAAACTGTTTTTT. Complete variable domain (other parts from reference TRBV19 and TRBJ1-4): DGGITQSPKYLFRKEGQNVTLSCEQNLNHDAMYWYRQDPGQGLRLIYYSQIVNDFQKGDIAEGYSVSREKKESFPLTVTSAQKNPTAFYLCASTKWTPGNEKLFFGSGTQLSVL.